This T cell receptor beta chain appears in the sequencing data of a study of T cell repertoires in cytomegalovirus infection. Germline CDR1 reads MGHRA; CDR2 reads YSYEKL. This CDR3 contains 15 residues. V dropped 4 bases and J dropped 8 bases, with 17 bases sitting between them. TCRdb redid the calling of the reads with MiXCR, one entry per CDR3 protein. Of 230,000 or so distinct CDR3 sequences listed, over 15% are singletons. The clonotype comes from a human donor in good health (CMV status not recorded). Some clones in this sample may be carry-over from other donors' samples. Sequenced sample: CD8+ T cells from PBMCs. J is TRBJ1-4 and V is TRBV4-1; D remains unclear. The CDR3 is CASSLSGSGVEKLFF. The CDR3 DNA sequence: TGCGCCAGCAGCCTCTCTGGTAGCGGGGTGGAAAAACTGTTTTTT.